Reported below is one TCR beta chain. The sample is drawn from a study of blood T cell repertoires in COVID-19. Trimming shortened V by 3 bases and J by 7 bases, and 7 bases separated the two germline ends. This CDR3 region has 11 residues. The germline gives CDR1 DFQATT, CDR2 SNEGSKA (reference sequence). Repertoires were generated with immunoSEQ multiplex PCR, while TCRdb's copy carries only in-frame clones and drops some. The table lists 100,000 to 150,000 clones, roughly 91% of them singletons. This receptor was identified in a man aged 50 to 59 with active or convalescent COVID-19. The J gene is TRBJ1-5, the V gene TRBV20-1; D is ambiguous. The sample consisted of peripheral blood. The CDR3 nucleotides are TGCAGTGCTAGGCCCCTACAGCCCCAGCATTTT. Its translation: CSARPLQPQHF.